This T cell receptor beta chain came from a study of blood T cell repertoires in COVID-19. V was trimmed by 8 bases and J by 1 base, leaving 8 bases between them. The germline V gene has CDR1 DFQATT and CDR2 SNEGSKA (reference sequence). The CDR3 is 11 amino acids. Some clones are missing from TCRdb's copy, which holds only in-frame ones; the method was immunoSEQ multiplex PCR. Among a few hundred thousand clones listed, 80% to 90% were seen once. Assignments of participants to cohorts depended upon their own reported clinical history. The V call is TRBV20-1, the J call TRBJ1-1; unclear D gene. The sequencing sample was made of PBMCs or T cells enriched from blood (not recorded which). The receptor comes from a man aged 40-49 years who had recovered from COVID-19. The CDR3 DNA reads as TGCAGTTCCTCACAGAACACTGAAGCTTTCTTT. Translation: CSSSQNTEAFF.